The rows below give T cell receptor beta chains drawn from one sample of a study of blood T cell repertoires in COVID-19. Here immunoSEQ multiplex PCR was the method, and the copy in TCRdb shows in-frame clones only, minus some. Of 180,000 or so clones in the sample, 80% to 90% were seen once. Specimen: peripheral blood. The receptors stem from a man aged 60 to 69 with acute or convalescent COVID-19. CDR3s include the opening cysteine and the closing phenylalanine or tryptophan. A D gene is named only where the DNA matches it firmly. Not every row has a clone size; where given, it reads once, few, many or a size class.

clone_size: few
j_call: TRBJ1-4
d_call: -
v_call: TRBV6-2/TRBV6-3
cdr3_nt: TGTGCCAGCAGTTCGCTACAGGGATTCGGTAATGAAAAACTGTTTTTT
cdr3_aa: CASSSLQGFGNEKLFF

clone_size: -
j_call: TRBJ1-5
d_call: TRBD1
v_call: TRBV19
cdr3_nt: TGTGCCAGTAGTATAATAAGGAACAGGGGGTCACGAAATCAGCCCCAGCATTTT
cdr3_aa: CASSIIRNRGSRNQPQHF

clone_size: -
j_call: TRBJ2-7
d_call: TRBD2
v_call: TRBV14
cdr3_nt: TGTGCCAGCAGCCAAGAGGGCCTCGGGGGGGAGGGTATCTACGAGCAGTACTTC
cdr3_aa: CASSQEGLGGEGIYEQYF

clone_size: few
j_call: TRBJ2-7
d_call: TRBD1
v_call: TRBV11-2
cdr3_nt: TGTGCCAGCAGCTACCGACAGGGATACGAGCAGTACTTC
cdr3_aa: CASSYRQGYEQYF

clone_size: -
j_call: TRBJ2-1
d_call: TRBD2
v_call: TRBV9
cdr3_nt: TGTGCCAGCAGTGGCGGGGGGAGTTTCAATGAGCAGTTCTTC
cdr3_aa: CASSGGGSFNEQFF

clone_size: -
j_call: TRBJ1-2
d_call: -
v_call: TRBV24-1
cdr3_nt: TGTGCCACCAGTGCAACGAGGGGGTATGGCTACACCTTC
cdr3_aa: CATSATRGYGYTF

clone_size: -
j_call: TRBJ1-2
d_call: TRBD1
v_call: TRBV2
cdr3_nt: TGTGCCAGCAGTGAAGGGGGACAGCTCTATGGCTACACCTTC
cdr3_aa: CASSEGGQLYGYTF

clone_size: -
j_call: TRBJ1-4
d_call: TRBD1
v_call: TRBV5-1
cdr3_nt: TGCGCCAGCAGCGCCACAGGGGATTCAACTAATGAAAAACTGTTTTTT
cdr3_aa: CASSATGDSTNEKLFF

clone_size: -
j_call: TRBJ1-6
d_call: TRBD1
v_call: TRBV25-1
cdr3_nt: TGTGCCAGCGAAAGGGGGACAGGGAATAATTCACCCCTCCACTTT
cdr3_aa: CASERGTGNNSPLHF

clone_size: -
j_call: TRBJ2-7
d_call: TRBD1
v_call: TRBV6-5
cdr3_nt: TGTGCCAGCAGCTCGGGACAGGGCTTAGGAGAGCAGTACTTC
cdr3_aa: CASSSGQGLGEQYF

clone_size: -
j_call: TRBJ2-2
d_call: TRBD2
v_call: TRBV3-1/TRBV3-2
cdr3_nt: TGTGCCAGCAGCCCTCAGAGCGGGAGGGCCACCGGGGAGCTGTTTTTT
cdr3_aa: CASSPQSGRATGELFF

clone_size: once
j_call: TRBJ2-7
d_call: -
v_call: TRBV6-6
cdr3_nt: TGTGCCAGCAGTTACGCTAGCAGCTACGAGCAGTACTTC
cdr3_aa: CASSYASSYEQYF

clone_size: -
j_call: TRBJ1-4
d_call: -
v_call: TRBV28
cdr3_nt: TGTGCCAGCAGCCGAACTAATGAAAAACTGTTTTTT
cdr3_aa: CASSRTNEKLFF

clone_size: few
j_call: TRBJ1-1
d_call: -
v_call: TRBV10-2
cdr3_nt: TGCGCCAGCAGTGATCCCGCGGGCAGCACTGAAGCTTTCTTT
cdr3_aa: CASSDPAGSTEAFF

clone_size: once
j_call: TRBJ2-1
d_call: -
v_call: TRBV5-1
cdr3_nt: TGCGCCAGCAGCTTGGCAGCGACCAATGAGCAGTTCTTC
cdr3_aa: CASSLAATNEQFF

clone_size: -
j_call: TRBJ1-5
d_call: -
v_call: TRBV27
cdr3_nt: TGTGCCAGCAGTTCCGGCAATCAGCCCCAGCATTTT
cdr3_aa: CASSSGNQPQHF

clone_size: few
j_call: TRBJ1-6
d_call: TRBD1
v_call: TRBV7-9
cdr3_nt: TGTGCCAGCAGTTCCACACAGGGGGCACCCCTCCACTTT
cdr3_aa: CASSSTQGAPLHF

clone_size: -
j_call: TRBJ1-5
d_call: -
v_call: TRBV10-1
cdr3_nt: TGCGCCACCGGGCCGGGGGATCAGCCCCAGCATTTT
cdr3_aa: CATGPGDQPQHF

clone_size: -
j_call: TRBJ2-1
d_call: TRBD2
v_call: TRBV15
cdr3_nt: TGTGCCACCAGCAGAGGGGGTGGACTAGCGGTATACAATGAGCAGTTCTTC
cdr3_aa: CATSRGGGLAVYNEQFF

clone_size: few
j_call: TRBJ1-3
d_call: -
v_call: TRBV28
cdr3_nt: TGTGCCAGCAGTCCCCGGGACATAGGAGTCACCATATATTTT
cdr3_aa: CASSPRDIGVTIYF

clone_size: once
j_call: TRBJ2-1
d_call: TRBD2
v_call: TRBV28
cdr3_nt: TGTGCCAGCAGTCAGACTAGCGGGAGGGCTAATGAGCAGTTCTTC
cdr3_aa: CASSQTSGRANEQFF

clone_size: -
j_call: TRBJ2-5
d_call: TRBD1
v_call: TRBV20-1
cdr3_nt: TGCAGTGCTAGTCATTTCGGGACAGCCCTTTCTGAGACCCAGTACTTC
cdr3_aa: CSASHFGTALSETQYF

clone_size: -
j_call: TRBJ1-1
d_call: TRBD1
v_call: TRBV15
cdr3_nt: TGTGCCACCGCTCCGTACAGGGGATCGGGTGAAGCTTTCTTT
cdr3_aa: CATAPYRGSGEAFF

clone_size: -
j_call: TRBJ1-3
d_call: -
v_call: TRBV6-6
cdr3_nt: TGTGCCAGCAGTTCCGGACAGCCTGGAAACACCATATATTTT
cdr3_aa: CASSSGQPGNTIYF

clone_size: -
j_call: TRBJ2-2
d_call: -
v_call: TRBV30
cdr3_nt: TGTGCCTGGCCGGTGAACGACACCGGGGAGCTGTTTTTT
cdr3_aa: CAWPVNDTGELFF

clone_size: -
j_call: TRBJ2-1
d_call: TRBD2
v_call: TRBV5-1
cdr3_nt: TGCGCCAGCAGCTTAACTAGCGCTTCCTACAATGAGCAGTTCTTC
cdr3_aa: CASSLTSASYNEQFF

clone_size: -
j_call: TRBJ1-1
d_call: -
v_call: TRBV3-1/TRBV3-2
cdr3_nt: TGTGCCAGCAGCCAAGCGAGTGAAGCTTTCTTT
cdr3_aa: CASSQASEAFF

clone_size: once
j_call: TRBJ2-1
d_call: TRBD1
v_call: TRBV5-1
cdr3_nt: TGCGCCAGCAGCTTGGGAATCGTGGTCGGGACAGGGTATTACAATGAGCAGTTCTTC
cdr3_aa: CASSLGIVVGTGYYNEQFF

clone_size: -
j_call: TRBJ2-2
d_call: -
v_call: TRBV9
cdr3_nt: TGTGCCAGCAGCGTAGAAACCCGTCAGGGCGGGGAGCTGTTTTTT
cdr3_aa: CASSVETRQGGELFF

clone_size: -
j_call: TRBJ2-7
d_call: -
v_call: TRBV30
cdr3_nt: TGTGCCTGCCATCAAGGGGTCTCCTACGAGCAGTACTTC
cdr3_aa: CACHQGVSYEQYF